The clone carrying this T cell receptor (beta chain) was counted many times. From RNA transcripts, TCR beta CDR3 regions were amplified. The HTBI primer set drove a first-round RT-PCR of the TCR CDR3. TCRdb reprocessed the multiplex PCR reads with MiXCR, giving one entry per CDR3 protein. The sample lists some 250,000 distinct CDR3 sequences, 13% to 15% occurring once. These data are taken from a study of T cells in Graves' hyperthyroidism and ophthalmopathy. Germline V lookup: CDR1 KGHSH, CDR2 LQKENI. The CDR3 is 15 residues long. V was trimmed by 4 bases and J by 5 bases, leaving 17 bases between them.

The source material was blood. The chain couples TRBV18 to TRBJ2-5; tentatively, D is TRBD2 (6 bases). The source is a woman in her forties or fifties with Graves' hyperthyroidism that later progressed to Graves' ophthalmopathy. The CDR3 protein is CASSLRDSTLETQYF. The CDR3 DNA is TGTGCCAGCTCACTTCGGGACTCAACCTTGGAGACCCAGTACTTC.